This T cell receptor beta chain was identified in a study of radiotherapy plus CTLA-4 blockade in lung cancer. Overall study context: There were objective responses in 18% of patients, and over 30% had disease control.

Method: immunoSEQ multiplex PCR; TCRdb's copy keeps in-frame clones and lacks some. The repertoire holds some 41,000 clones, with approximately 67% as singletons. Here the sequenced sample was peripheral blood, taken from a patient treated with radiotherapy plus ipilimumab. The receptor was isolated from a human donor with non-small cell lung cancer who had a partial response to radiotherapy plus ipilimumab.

The CDR3 DNA reads TGTGCCAGCAGGACAGAGATGAAGCAGTACTTC. Translated, it gives CASRTEMKQYF. The chain uses TRBV6-1 and TRBJ2-7; perhaps TRBD1 as D (5 bases). The CDR3 extends over 11 amino acids. Germline V gene sequence: CDR1 MNHNS, CDR2 SASEGT. The V and J ends lost 6 bases and 8 bases respectively, with 11 bases between them.